This TCR beta chain emerged from a study of OX40 agonist ivuxolimab in advanced cancers. Study-level findings and limits: Undetermined was the antigen specificity of the expanded peripheral T cells. Low normalized T-cell clonal expansion also characterized some of the nonresponders.

Assay used: immunoSEQ multiplex PCR; TCRdb lists only in-frame clones, some missing. The table lists under 80,000 clones, around nine tenths of them singletons. Germline values: CDR1 LNHDA, CDR2 SQIVND (reference sequence). The CDR3 runs 14 residues. V lost 1 base, J lost 2 bases, and 8 bases lay in between. Concerning this clone: The target antigen is unknown.

The sample here was CD4+ or CD8+ T cells sorted from blood, taken in a trial of the OX40 agonist ivuxolimab. The TCR was taken from an adult with an advanced solid tumor such as melanoma, head and neck, liver or kidney cancer. The V gene is TRBV19, the J gene TRBJ1-1; the D is unclear. CDR3: CASSIVGINTEAFF. CDR3 coding DNA: TGTGCCAGTAGTATAGTGGGAATTAACACTGAAGCTTTCTTT.